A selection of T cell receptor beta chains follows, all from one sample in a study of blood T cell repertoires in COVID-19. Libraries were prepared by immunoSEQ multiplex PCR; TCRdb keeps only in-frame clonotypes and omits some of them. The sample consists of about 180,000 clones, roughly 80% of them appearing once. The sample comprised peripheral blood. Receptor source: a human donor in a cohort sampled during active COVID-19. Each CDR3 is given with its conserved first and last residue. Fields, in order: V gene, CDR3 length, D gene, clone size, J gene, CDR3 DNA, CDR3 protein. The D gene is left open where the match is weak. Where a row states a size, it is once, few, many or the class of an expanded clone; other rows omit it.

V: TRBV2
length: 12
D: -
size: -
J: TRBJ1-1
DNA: TGTGCCAGCAGTGCGGTGAACACTGAAGCTTTCTTT
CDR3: CASSAVNTEAFF

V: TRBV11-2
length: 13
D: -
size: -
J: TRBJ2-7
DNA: TGTGCCAGCAGTTATAGACAGGCCTACGAGCAGTACTTC
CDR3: CASSYRQAYEQYF

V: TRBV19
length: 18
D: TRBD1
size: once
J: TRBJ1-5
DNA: TGTGCCAGTAGTACAAGGACAGGTTCTGGGGGTAGCAATCAGCCCCAGCATTTT
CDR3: CASSTRTGSGGSNQPQHF

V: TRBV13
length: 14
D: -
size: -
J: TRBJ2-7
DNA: TGTGCCAGCAGCCCCCGTGAGGGTTCCTACGAGCAGTACTTC
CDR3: CASSPREGSYEQYF

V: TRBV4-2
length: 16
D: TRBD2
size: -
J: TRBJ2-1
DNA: TGTGCCAGCAGCCAAGAGAGGGCGGGAGGTTACAATGAGCAGTTCTTC
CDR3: CASSQERAGGYNEQFF

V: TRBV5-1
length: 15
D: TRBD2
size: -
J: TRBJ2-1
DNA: TGCGCCAGCAGCTCGGGACTAGCGGATTACAATGAGCAGTTCTTC
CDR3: CASSSGLADYNEQFF

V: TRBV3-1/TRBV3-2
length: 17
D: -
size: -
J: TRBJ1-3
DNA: TGTGCCAGCAGCCAAGAAGGAAACAGAGTCTCTGGAAACACCATATATTTT
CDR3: CASSQEGNRVSGNTIYF

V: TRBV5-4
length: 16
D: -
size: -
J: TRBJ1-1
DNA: TGTGCCAGCAGCTTGACGGCAAGGGGCGCGTACACTGAAGCTTTCTTT
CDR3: CASSLTARGAYTEAFF

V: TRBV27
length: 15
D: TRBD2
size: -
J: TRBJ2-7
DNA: TGTGCCAGCAGCACCGGGACTAGCGGGAGTAACGAGCAGTACTTC
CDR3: CASSTGTSGSNEQYF

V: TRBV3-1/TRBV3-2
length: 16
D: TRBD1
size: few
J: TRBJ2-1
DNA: TGTGCCAGCAGCCAAGAGCGCACAGGGGGCCTAGATGAGCAGTTCTTC
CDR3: CASSQERTGGLDEQFF

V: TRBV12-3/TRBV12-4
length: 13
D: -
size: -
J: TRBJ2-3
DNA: TGTGCCAGCAGTGACGTGGGGGGTCGTACGCAGTATTTT
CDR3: CASSDVGGRTQYF

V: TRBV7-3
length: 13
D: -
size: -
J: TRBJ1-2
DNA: TGTGCCAGCAGCTTCCCGGGCGGGTATGGCTACACCTTC
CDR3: CASSFPGGYGYTF

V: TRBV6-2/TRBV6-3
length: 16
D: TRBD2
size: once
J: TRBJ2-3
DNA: TGTGCCAGCAGTTACGGGCTAGCGGGGTACACAGATACGCAGTATTTT
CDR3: CASSYGLAGYTDTQYF